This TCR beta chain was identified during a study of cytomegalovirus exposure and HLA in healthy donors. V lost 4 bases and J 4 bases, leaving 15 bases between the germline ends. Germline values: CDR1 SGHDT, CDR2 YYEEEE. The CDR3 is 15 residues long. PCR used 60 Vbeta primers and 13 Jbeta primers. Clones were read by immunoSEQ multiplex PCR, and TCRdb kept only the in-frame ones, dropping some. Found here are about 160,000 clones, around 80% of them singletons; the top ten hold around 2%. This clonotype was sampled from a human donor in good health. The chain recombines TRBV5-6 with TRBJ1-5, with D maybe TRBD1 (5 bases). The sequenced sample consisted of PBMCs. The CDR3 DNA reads TGTGCCAGCAGCCGGCGCCAGGGCATTAATCAGCCCCAGCATTTT. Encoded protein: CASSRRQGINQPQHF.